This T cell receptor (beta chain) appears in the sequencing data of a study of T cells expressing NK-cell markers. This CDR3 comprises 14 residues. The germline V gene encodes CDR1 LNHNV and CDR2 YYDKDF (reference sequence). One entry per CDR3 protein, without DNA, is what TCRdb gives after re-calling the 5' RACE reads. Its table records 25,000 to 35,000 distinct CDR3 sequences. This TCR was recovered from a woman between 18 and 75 years old in good health. The chain has TRBV15 and TRBJ1-2; TCRdb gives TRBD1 as the D gene, but with no DNA this cannot be confirmed. Sequenced: blood T cells: a sorted CD56 or NKG2C T cell subset, CD4+ or CD8+ T cells, or bulk PBMC T cells (not recorded which). The CDR3 is CATSSLQGISGYTF.